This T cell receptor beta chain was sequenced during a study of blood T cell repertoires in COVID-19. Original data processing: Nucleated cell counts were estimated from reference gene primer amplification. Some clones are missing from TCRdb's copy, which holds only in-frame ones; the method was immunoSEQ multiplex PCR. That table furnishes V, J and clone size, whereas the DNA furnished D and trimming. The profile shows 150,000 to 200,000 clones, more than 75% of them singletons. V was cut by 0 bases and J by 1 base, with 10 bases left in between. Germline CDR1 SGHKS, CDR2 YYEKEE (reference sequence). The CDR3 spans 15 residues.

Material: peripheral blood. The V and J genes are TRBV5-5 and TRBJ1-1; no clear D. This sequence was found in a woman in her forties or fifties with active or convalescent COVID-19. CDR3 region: CASSLGHTENTEAFF. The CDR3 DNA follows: TGTGCCAGCAGCTTGGGGCATACCGAGAACACTGAAGCTTTCTTT. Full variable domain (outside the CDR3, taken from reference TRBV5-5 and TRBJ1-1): DAGVTQSPTHLIKTRGQQVTLRCSPISGHKSVSWYQQVLGQGPQFIFQYYEKEERGRGNFPDRFSARQFPNYSSELNVNALLLGDSALYLCASSLGHTENTEAFFGQGTRLTVV.